Listed below are T cell receptor beta chains from one sample, sequenced in a study of blood T cell repertoires in COVID-19. Assay: immunoSEQ multiplex PCR; the TCRdb copy retains only in-frame clones and omits some. The sample comprises 300,000 to 350,000 clones, 85% to 90% of which are singletons, and roughly 6.3% rests with the top ten. Sequencing was done on a sample of peripheral blood. These receptors were obtained from a woman aged 50 to 60 with COVID-19, enrolled during active disease. CDR3s include the opening cysteine and the closing phenylalanine or tryptophan. The D gene is left open where the match is weak. Only part of the rows carry a size: once, few, many, or a class if the clone is expanded.

d_call,v_call,j_call,clone_size,cdr3_nt,cdr3_aa
-,TRBV19,TRBJ1-5,-,TGTGCCAGTAGTATCTCATTAGAGCAGCCCCAGCATTTT,CASSISLEQPQHF
-,TRBV5-1,TRBJ2-3,-,TGCGCCAGCAGCTTAATGGACTCCACAGATACGCAGTATTTT,CASSLMDSTDTQYF
-,TRBV24-1,TRBJ1-2,-,TGTGCCACCAGTAAATCTCGTAACTATGGCTACACCTTC,CATSKSRNYGYTF
-,TRBV2,TRBJ2-5,-,TGTGCCGGGAGCCTCGGTACCCAAGAGACCCAGTACTTC,CAGSLGTQETQYF
TRBD2,TRBV11-3,TRBJ2-7,-,TGTGCCAGCAGAACCCCGGGGGGCGAGCAGTACTTC,CASRTPGGEQYF
TRBD2,TRBV19,TRBJ2-5,-,TGTGCCAGTAGTATCGGGGGGGCCCAGTACTTC,CASSIGGAQYF
-,TRBV20-1,TRBJ1-5,-,TGCAGTGCTAGTTTGAGCAGGGGCTCCAATCAGCCCCAGCATTTT,CSASLSRGSNQPQHF
-,TRBV7-9,TRBJ2-3,-,TGTGCCAGCAGGATCGGTCGATTTGGTGATACGCAGTATTTT,CASRIGRFGDTQYF
TRBD2,TRBV7-9,TRBJ2-1,-,TGTGCCAGCAGTTCTAGCGGGAGCCCTTCCTACAATGAGCAGTTCTTC,CASSSSGSPSYNEQFF
TRBD2,TRBV3-1/TRBV3-2,TRBJ2-3,-,TGTGCCAGCAGTCCATCCTATTTAGCGGGGGGCGGAAAAGATACGCAGTATTTT,CASSPSYLAGGGKDTQYF
TRBD2,TRBV5-1,TRBJ2-7,-,TGCGCCAGCTCAGGACTAGCGGGAGGGCCAGGCGAGCAGTACTTC,CASSGLAGGPGEQYF
TRBD2,TRBV30,TRBJ2-2,few,TGTGCCTGGAGTGTACAAGGACTAGCAGCCGGGGAGCTGTTTTTT,CAWSVQGLAAGELFF
-,TRBV5-1,TRBJ2-7,few,TGCGCCAGCAGCTTGACAGGGCTCTCCTACGAGCAGTACTTC,CASSLTGLSYEQYF
-,TRBV6-6,TRBJ1-5,-,TGTGCCAGCAGTTACGGAGGGGCTAGCAATCAGCCCCAGCATTTT,CASSYGGASNQPQHF
-,TRBV7-7,TRBJ1-2,-,TGTGCCAGCAGCTTAGCGGGCCACCCGGCACTCTACACCTTC,CASSLAGHPALYTF
TRBD1,TRBV24-1,TRBJ1-2,once,TGTGCCACCGAGCCGCGGACAGGGACTAACTATGGCTACACCTTC,CATEPRTGTNYGYTF
TRBD2,TRBV19,TRBJ2-7,few,TGTGCCAGTAGTATTGGACTAGCTTACGAGCAGTACTTC,CASSIGLAYEQYF
TRBD1,TRBV3-1/TRBV3-2,TRBJ1-4,-,TGTGCCAGCAGCCCTCTTGGGACAGTAGACGAAAAACTGTTTTTT,CASSPLGTVDEKLFF
-,TRBV4-2,TRBJ1-2,-,TGTGCCAGCAGCCAAGATCTCGACTATGGCTACACCTTC,CASSQDLDYGYTF
TRBD1,TRBV5-4,TRBJ1-2,-,TGTGCCAGCAGCTTGTCCCCAACAGGGGGCGTCGGCTACACCTTC,CASSLSPTGGVGYTF
TRBD2,TRBV7-9,TRBJ2-5,-,TGTGCCAGCGAATTAGCGGGTTACCAAGAGACCCAGTACTTC,CASELAGYQETQYF
TRBD1,TRBV19,TRBJ1-2,-,TGTGCCAGTAGTACCGGGACAGGGGATGGCTACACCTTC,CASSTGTGDGYTF
-,TRBV9,TRBJ1-1,-,TGTGCCAGCAGCCCCGGGGGGCTCGGCACTGAAGCTTTCTTT,CASSPGGLGTEAFF
TRBD2,TRBV5-4,TRBJ2-5,-,TGTGCCAGCAGTCCTAGACTAGCGGGACCACGGGTAGAGACCCAGTACTTC,CASSPRLAGPRVETQYF
-,TRBV7-2,TRBJ1-1,once,TGTGCCAGCAGCCAGATACGCACCCGGGGAACGGGGACTGAAGCTTTCTTT,CASSQIRTRGTGTEAFF
TRBD1,TRBV9,TRBJ1-4,-,TGTGCCAGCAGCGTAGCCCCCACAGGGGGCAATGAAAAACTGTTTTTT,CASSVAPTGGNEKLFF
-,TRBV3-1/TRBV3-2,TRBJ2-3,few,TGTGCCAGCAGCCTACTAGGTACAGATACGCAGTATTTT,CASSLLGTDTQYF
-,TRBV5-6,TRBJ2-4,-,TGTGCCAGCAGCTTGGGCGGCTGGGGCGACATTCAGTACTTC,CASSLGGWGDIQYF
-,TRBV9,TRBJ1-5,-,TGTGCCAGCAGCGTAGAGCCAGGGGGCAATCAGCCCCAGCATTTT,CASSVEPGGNQPQHF
-,TRBV11-3,TRBJ2-3,-,TGTGCCAGCAGTAAATACACAGATACGCAGTATTTT,CASSKYTDTQYF
-,TRBV24-1,TRBJ1-1,-,TGTGCCACCAGTGATTCCCGGGGGGCCGACACTGAAGCTTTCTTT,CATSDSRGADTEAFF
TRBD2,TRBV5-4,TRBJ2-1,-,TGTGCCAGCAGCTTTTCGGGAGGGTCCTACAATGAGCAGTTCTTC,CASSFSGGSYNEQFF
-,TRBV19,TRBJ2-2,once,TGTGCCAGTAGTTGGACAACGAAGAACACCGGGGAGCTGTTTTTT,CASSWTTKNTGELFF
-,TRBV7-9,TRBJ1-3,-,TGTGCCAGCAGCTTCAACAGGGTCGGCGACACCATATATTTT,CASSFNRVGDTIYF
TRBD2,TRBV4-3,TRBJ2-7,-,TGCGCCAGCAGCCCAACTCAGCGGGAGGGCCGGTCGGCCGAGCAGTACTTC,CASSPTQREGRSAEQYF
TRBD1,TRBV27,TRBJ2-2,-,TGTGCCAGCAGTTTTGGGACAGGGTCGCCCGGGGAGCTGTTTTTT,CASSFGTGSPGELFF
TRBD2,TRBV27,TRBJ2-3,-,TGTGCCAGCAGTTCAGGTAGCGGGATCCCTAGCACAGATACGCAGTATTTT,CASSSGSGIPSTDTQYF
-,TRBV5-1,TRBJ1-6,once,TGCGCCAGCAGCTTTAACAGGCCTAATTCACCCCTCCACTTT,CASSFNRPNSPLHF
TRBD1,TRBV11-3,TRBJ1-1,once,TGTGCCAGCAGCCGCGACAGGGGGGGCACTGAAGCTTTCTTT,CASSRDRGGTEAFF
-,TRBV19,TRBJ1-5,-,TGTGCCAGTAGTATAGGTACCCCCGAGGAGGCCCAGCATTTT,CASSIGTPEEAQHF
TRBD1,TRBV2,TRBJ1-5,-,TGTGCCAGCAGGCAACGGGGACAGGGGGCTCGGCAGCCCCAGCATTTT,CASRQRGQGARQPQHF
TRBD2,TRBV7-9,TRBJ2-2,-,TGTGCCAGCAGCCTTACTAGCGGGAACACCGGGGAGCTGTTTTTT,CASSLTSGNTGELFF
TRBD2,TRBV3-1/TRBV3-2,TRBJ2-1,-,TGTGCCAGCAGCCATCTAGGACTAGCGGGATCTGAGCAGTTCTTC,CASSHLGLAGSEQFF
-,TRBV5-6,TRBJ1-4,-,TGTGCCAGCAGCCTCCTATGGCGGGAGAAACTGTTTTTT,CASSLLWREKLFF
-,TRBV13,TRBJ2-1,-,TGTGCCAGCAGCCCCCAGGGTAGCGGCTATGAGCAGTTCTTC,CASSPQGSGYEQFF
-,TRBV11-3,TRBJ2-7,-,TGTGCCAGCACCCGTGGGGGGGCGACCTCCTACGAGCAGTACTTC,CASTRGGATSYEQYF
TRBD1,TRBV11-2,TRBJ2-2,once,TGTGCCAGCAGACCTACCGGGACAGGGGTAGCCGGGGAGCTGTTTTTT,CASRPTGTGVAGELFF
TRBD1,TRBV11-1,TRBJ2-3,-,TGTGCCAGCAGCTTACGGACAGGATTAAGCACAGATACGCAGTATTTT,CASSLRTGLSTDTQYF
-,TRBV11-3,TRBJ1-6,-,TGTGCCAGCAGCTTGGGCCTTGGGAGCTCCTATAATTCACCCCTCCACTTT,CASSLGLGSSYNSPLHF
-,TRBV29-1,TRBJ1-1,-,TGCAGCGTCCCGGGACAATCTGAAGCTTTCTTT,CSVPGQSEAFF
-,TRBV24-1,TRBJ1-2,-,TGTGCCACCAGGGCGGGGATCAACTATGGCTACACCTTC,CATRAGINYGYTF
-,TRBV19,TRBJ1-1,once,TGTGCCAGTAGTCCCGGGATATTTATGAACACTGAAGCTTTCTTT,CASSPGIFMNTEAFF
-,TRBV20-1,TRBJ2-3,once,TGCAGTGCTAGTCCTAGCACAGATACGCAGTATTTT,CSASPSTDTQYF
-,TRBV29-1,TRBJ2-5,once,TGCAGCGGTTCGTACAGGGCATGGGAGACCCAGTACTTC,CSGSYRAWETQYF
-,TRBV19,TRBJ2-7,-,TGTGCCAGTAGTCCCGGGACACTCCCTGAGCAGTACTTC,CASSPGTLPEQYF
TRBD1,TRBV18,TRBJ1-5,-,TGTGCCAGCTCACCACAGGGACAGGGCAATCAGCCCCAGCATTTT,CASSPQGQGNQPQHF